The present TCR beta chain was sequenced within a study of graft-versus-host responses after intestinal transplantation. Study summary: Among the recipients, transplants were multivisceral, liver-intestinal, or isolated intestinal. Uniformly, recipients were administered anti-thymocyte globulin induction with subsequent tacrolimus and steroids for roughly three years.

With regard to this clone: What it recognizes is unknown.

The study, taken as a whole, reports: Recipient marrow held GvH clones, some first seen in ileum or blood.

Tissue from the graft was processed to free its intraepithelial and lamina propria lymphocytes. The assay was immunoSEQ multiplex PCR, and TCRdb's table has in-frame clones only and misses some. The sample shows approximately 10,000 clones, 70% to 80% of them seen only once. The clonotype comes from a human patient who received an intestinal transplant, so some T cells may come from the graft donor. Material: ileum tissue, obtained 142 days after intestinal transplantation.

CDR3 protein: CASSPERTAQETQYF. The CDR3 nucleotides are TGTGCCAGCAGTCCAGAGCGGACAGCTCAAGAGACCCAGTACTTC. The V gene is TRBV7-9, the J gene TRBJ2-5; D possibly corresponds to TRBD1 (6 bases). The CDR3 is 15 amino acids. Trimming removed 6 bases at V and 2 bases at J, with 16 bases between. The V gene's germline CDR1 is SEHNR and CDR2 FQNEAQ (reference sequence).